This T cell receptor (beta chain) was recovered during a study of T cell responses to AZD1222 COVID-19 vaccine. This clone was counted only a few times. The antigen remains undetermined. Assay: immunoSEQ multiplex PCR; the TCRdb copy retains only in-frame clones and omits some. The profile shows some 130,000 clones, over 75% of them singletons. The CDR3 consists of 13 residues. Germline V gives CDR1 ENHRY, CDR2 SYGVKD. Deletions cut 0 bases from V and 8 bases from J, with 10 bases between. Points from the study as a whole: It was only five to seven AZD1222 recipients who were seropositive at baseline. Clonal diversity may have been underestimated in mostly white British donors. Elevations in Spike-specific TCR breadth and depth followed administration of two AZD1222 doses.

The chain links TRBV10-3 to TRBJ1-2, with D unclear. The specimen was peripheral blood, collected on day 0 of AZD1222 vaccination. This TCR came from an adult in good health. In DNA form, the CDR3 reads TGTGCCATCAGTGAGTCCGGAGGGTACGGCTACACCTTC. Translation gives CAISESGGYGYTF.